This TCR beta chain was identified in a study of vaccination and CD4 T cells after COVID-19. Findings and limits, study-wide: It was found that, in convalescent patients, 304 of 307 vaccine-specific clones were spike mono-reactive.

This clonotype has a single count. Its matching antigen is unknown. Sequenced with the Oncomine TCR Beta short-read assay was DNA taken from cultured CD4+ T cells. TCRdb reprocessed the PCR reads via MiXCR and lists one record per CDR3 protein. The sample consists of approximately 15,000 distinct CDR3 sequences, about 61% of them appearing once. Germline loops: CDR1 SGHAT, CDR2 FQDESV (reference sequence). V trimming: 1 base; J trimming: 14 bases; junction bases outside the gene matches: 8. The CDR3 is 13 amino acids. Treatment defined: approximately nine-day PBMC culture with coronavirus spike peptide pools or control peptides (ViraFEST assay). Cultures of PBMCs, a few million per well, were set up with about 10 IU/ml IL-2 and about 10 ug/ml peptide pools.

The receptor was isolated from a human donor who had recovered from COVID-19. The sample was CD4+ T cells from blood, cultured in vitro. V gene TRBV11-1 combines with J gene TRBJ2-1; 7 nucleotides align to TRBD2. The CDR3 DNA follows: TGTGCCAGCAGCTTAGGGTCCTCCCGGGGGGAGTTCTTC. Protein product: CASSLGSSRGEFF.